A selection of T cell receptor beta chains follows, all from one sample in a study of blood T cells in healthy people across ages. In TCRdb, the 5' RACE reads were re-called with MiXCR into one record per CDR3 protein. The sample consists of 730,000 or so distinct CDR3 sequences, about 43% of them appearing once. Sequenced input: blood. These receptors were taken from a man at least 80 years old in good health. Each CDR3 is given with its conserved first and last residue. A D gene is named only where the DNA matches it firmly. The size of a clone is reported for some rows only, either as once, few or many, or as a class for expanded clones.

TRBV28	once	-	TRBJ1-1	CASSPSWGNTEAFF	TGTGCCAGCAGTCCATCGTGGGGGAACACTGAAGCTTTCTTT
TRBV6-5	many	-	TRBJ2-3	CASSYSPATDTQYF	TGTGCCAGCAGTTACTCCCCAGCCACAGATACGCAGTATTTT
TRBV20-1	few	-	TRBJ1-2	CSGRQVPYGYTF	TGCAGTGGCAGACAGGTTCCCTATGGCTACACCTTC
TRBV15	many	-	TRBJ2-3	CATSRGGIASDTQYF	TGTGCCACCAGCAGAGGTGGAATAGCGTCGGATACGCAGTATTTT
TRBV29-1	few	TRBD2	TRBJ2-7	CSVTGTSGNNEQYF	TGCAGTGTGACCGGGACTAGCGGAAACAATGAGCAGTACTTC
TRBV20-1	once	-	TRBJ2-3	CSAPYPKDTQYF	TGCAGTGCTCCCTATCCGAAGGATACGCAGTATTTT
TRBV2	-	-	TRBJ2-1	CASSAISGASSFF	TGTGCCAGCAGCGCCATAAGCGGCGCCTCCTCGTTCTTC
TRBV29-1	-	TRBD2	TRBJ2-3	CSVTGTSGGPMDTQYF	TGCAGCGTTACCGGGACTAGCGGGGGCCCTATGGATACGCAGTATTTT
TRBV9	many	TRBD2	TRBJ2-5	CASSVGLAGAQQETQYF	TGTGCCAGCAGCGTAGGACTAGCGGGAGCTCAGCAAGAGACCCAGTACTTC
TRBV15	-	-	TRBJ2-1	CATSRRTASYNEQFF	TGTGCCACCAGCAGACGGACAGCTTCCTACAATGAGCAGTTCTTC
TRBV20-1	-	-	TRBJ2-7	CSARDVRQADEQYF	TGCAGTGCTAGAGATGTGAGACAGGCTGATGAGCAGTACTTC
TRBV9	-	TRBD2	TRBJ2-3	CASSVGGRARADTQYF	TGTGCCAGCAGCGTGGGCGGGAGGGCCAGGGCAGATACGCAGTATTTT
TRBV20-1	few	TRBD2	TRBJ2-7	CSAVKNGGGIGAYEQYF	TGCAGTGCTGTAAAAAACGGGGGGGGTATTGGGGCTTACGAGCAGTACTTC
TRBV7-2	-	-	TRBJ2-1	CASSQSPVKAYEQFF	TGTGCCAGCAGCCAAAGTCCCGTCAAAGCCTACGAGCAGTTCTTC
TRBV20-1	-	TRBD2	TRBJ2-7	CSVPGGLAGGVSRDEQYF	TGCAGTGTGCCCGGGGGGCTAGCGGGGGGCGTTAGTAGGGACGAGCAGTACTTC
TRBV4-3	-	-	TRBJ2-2	CASSLFGTGKLFF	TGCGCCAGCAGCCTTTTTGGTACCGGGAAGCTGTTTTTT
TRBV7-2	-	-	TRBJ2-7	CASSLKPGPGVYEQYF	TGTGCCAGCAGCTTAAAACCCGGGCCTGGAGTCTACGAGCAGTACTTC
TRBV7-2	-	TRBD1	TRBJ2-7	CASSLGLTGGYEQYF	TGTGCCAGCAGCTTAGGCTTGACAGGGGGATACGAGCAGTACTTC
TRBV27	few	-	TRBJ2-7	CASSFTRAPYEQYF	TGTGCCAGCAGTTTTACCAGGGCCCCCTACGAGCAGTACTTC
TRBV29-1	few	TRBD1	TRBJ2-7	CRDRVGLDEQYF	TGCAGGGACAGGGTAGGGTTAGACGAGCAGTACTTC
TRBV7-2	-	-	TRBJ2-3	CASSLAGAGPTDTQYF	TGTGCCAGCAGCTTAGCGGGGGCGGGGCCCACAGATACGCAGTATTTT
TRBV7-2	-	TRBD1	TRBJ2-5	CASSSGQGALETQYF	TGTGCCAGCAGCTCCGGACAGGGGGCATTGGAGACCCAGTACTTC
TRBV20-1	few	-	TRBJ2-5	CSAARGTAQETQYF	TGCAGTGCTGCAAGGGGAACGGCCCAAGAGACCCAGTACTTC
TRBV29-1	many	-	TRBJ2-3	CSVDRGNADTQYF	TGCAGCGTTGATCGGGGGAATGCAGATACGCAGTATTTT
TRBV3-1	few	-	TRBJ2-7	CASSQDFESGEQYF	TGTGCCAGCAGCCAAGATTTTGAGTCCGGCGAGCAGTACTTC
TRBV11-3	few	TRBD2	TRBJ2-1	CASSPGLAPNEQFF	TGTGCCAGCAGCCCGGGACTAGCCCCTAACGAGCAGTTCTTC
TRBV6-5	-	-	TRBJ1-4	CASSCSNLATNEKLFF	TGTGCCAGCAGTTGCTCGAACCTCGCAACTAATGAAAAACTGTTTTTT
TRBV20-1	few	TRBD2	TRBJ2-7	CSARDPAGDSGRQYF	TGCAGTGCTAGAGATCCGGCGGGAGATTCGGGAAGGCAGTACTTC
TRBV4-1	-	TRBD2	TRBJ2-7	CASSQEEPSGGAESYEQYF	TGCGCCAGCAGCCAAGAAGAGCCTAGCGGGGGGGCCGAATCCTACGAGCAGTACTTC
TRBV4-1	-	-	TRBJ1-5	CASSQDQQQPQHF	TGCGCCAGCAGCCAAGATCAGCAGCAGCCCCAGCATTTT
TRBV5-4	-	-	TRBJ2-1	CASSGTSGEQFF	TGTGCCAGCAGCGGGACCTCGGGGGAGCAGTTCTTC
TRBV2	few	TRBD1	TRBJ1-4	CASRQDRADEKLFF	TGTGCCAGCAGACAGGACAGGGCGGATGAAAAACTGTTTTTT
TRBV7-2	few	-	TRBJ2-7	CASSRGDHPYEQYF	TGTGCCAGCAGCCGTGGGGACCATCCCTACGAGCAGTACTTC
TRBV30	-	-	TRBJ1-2	CAWSESANYGYTF	TGTGCCTGGAGTGAGTCGGCTAACTATGGCTACACCTTC
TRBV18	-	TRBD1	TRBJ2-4	CASSQTGGAAKNIQYF	TGTGCCAGCTCACAGACAGGGGGCGCGGCCAAAAACATTCAGTACTTC
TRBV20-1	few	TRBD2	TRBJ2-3	CSADPLAGVRTDTQYF	TGCAGTGCCGACCCCCTAGCGGGAGTTAGAACAGATACGCAGTATTTT
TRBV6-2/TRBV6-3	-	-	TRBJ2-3	CASSYGGVGTDTQYF	TGTGCCAGCAGTTACGGCGGGGTTGGCACAGATACGCAGTATTTT
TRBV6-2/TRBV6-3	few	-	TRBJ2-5	CASSPGRFSARETQYF	TGTGCCAGCAGCCCCGGAAGATTCTCCGCCCGAGAGACCCAGTACTTC
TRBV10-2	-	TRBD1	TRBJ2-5	CASSDILGQGLETQYF	TGCGCCAGCAGTGACATTCTGGGACAGGGTTTGGAGACCCAGTACTTC
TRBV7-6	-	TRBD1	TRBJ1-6	CASSLGDSRQYNSPLHF	TGTGCCAGCAGCTTAGGGGACAGTAGACAGTATAATTCACCCCTCCACTTT
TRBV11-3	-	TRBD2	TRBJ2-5	CASSLDSLAGQETQYF	TGTGCCAGCAGCTTAGACTCCCTAGCGGGGCAAGAGACCCAGTACTTC
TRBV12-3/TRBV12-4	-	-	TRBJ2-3	CASSVQNTDTQYF	TGTGCCAGCAGTGTCCAAAACACAGATACGCAGTATTTT
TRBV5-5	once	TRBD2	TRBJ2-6	CASSLRSGSAVGGANVLTF	TGTGCCAGCAGCTTACGAAGCGGGAGTGCCGTGGGGGGGGCCAACGTCCTGACTTTC